One and the same sample provided the 8 T cell receptor beta chains below, sequenced in a study of blood T cells in healthy people across ages. Together with a sample-barcoded 5' primer, a J-beta primer mix was included in a second PCR lasting about 6 to 12 cycles. TCRdb processed the 5' RACE reads anew with MiXCR; each CDR3 protein has one entry. This sample yields approximately 830,000 distinct CDR3 sequences, of which 60% to 80% are seen a single time; about a quarter belongs to the top ten. Sequences were obtained from blood. All receptors derive from a man between 25 and 39 years old in good health.

The rearrangement uses TRBV7-3 and TRBJ2-1; 16 bases fit TRBD2. This CDR3 region has 17 residues. Germline-derived CDR1 and CDR2 are SGHTA and FQGTGA. The J segment lost 9 bases and the V segment lost 0 bases, leaving 5 bases of the junction unmatched. The CDR3: CASSLTGLAGGRSEQFF. Here the CDR3 DNA reads TGTGCCAGCAGCTTAACGGGACTAGCGGGGGGGCGGAGTGAGCAGTTCTTC.

The chain uses TRBV21-1 and TRBJ2-1; the D segment call TRBD1 is taken from the table without a DNA check. TRBV21-1 is a listed pseudogene. The CDR3 runs 14 residues. The CDR3 sequence is CASSKQGGLGEQFF. CDR3 DNA sequence: TGTGCCAGCAGCAAACAGGGGGGGTTGGGTGAGCAGTTCTTC.

This clonotype was counted only a few times. This sequence joins TRBV28 and TRBJ2-7; D may be TRBD2 (6 bases). Trimming cost V 5 bases and J 3 bases, with 11 bases left between them. CDR1 and CDR2 (germline): MDHEN, SYDVKM. CDR3 length equals 13 residues. The CDR3 sequence is CASSGGILYEQYF. The CDR3 nucleotides are TGTGCCAGCAGTGGGGGGATCCTCTACGAGCAGTACTTC. Based on the CDR3 plus reference TRBV28 and TRBJ2-7, the full variable domain is DVKVTQSSRYLVKRTGEKVFLECVQDMDHENMFWYRQDPGLGLRLIYFSYDVKMKEKGDIPEGYSVSREKKERFSLILESASTNQTSMYLCASSGGILYEQYFGPGTRLTVT.

The CDR3 DNA reads as TGTGCCAGCAGCCAAGTAGGGCGGAACTATGGCTACACCTTC. It yields the protein CASSQVGRNYGYTF. The chain employs TRBV14 and TRBJ1-2; D unresolved. V lost 1 base to trimming and J lost 2 bases, with 8 bases between them. Germline V gene sequence: CDR1 SGHDN, CDR2 FVKESK. This CDR3 is built from 14 residues.

V and J are TRBV29-1 and TRBJ2-4; D tentatively reads TRBD1 or TRBD2 (5 bases each). The J call could be wrong; TRBJ2-7 is a better fit for the DNA end. The CDR3 is made up of 13 amino acids. Germline V gene data show CDR1 as SQVTM and CDR2 as ANQGSEA. Here the CDR3 reads CSVEGQISYEQYF. CDR3 sequence (DNA): TGCAGCGTCGAGGGGCAGATAAGCTACGAGCAGTACTTC.

The chain is built from TRBV9 and TRBJ2-7; D is possibly TRBD2 (6 bases). V gave up 0 bases and J gave up 1 base, with 11 bases separating them. The CDR3 runs to 15 residues. CDR1 and CDR2 from the germline V gene are SGDLS and YYNGEE. As DNA, the CDR3 is TGTGCCAGCAGCGTAGGGGGACTGACTTCCTACGAGCAGTACTTC. Translated: CASSVGGLTSYEQYF.

The chain carries TRBV29-1 and TRBJ2-7, with D possibly matching TRBD2 (5 bases). The V gene lost 7 bases and the J gene lost 1 base, with 17 bases spanning the gap. Germline V gives CDR1 SQVTM, CDR2 ANQGSEA. The CDR3 extends over 14 amino acids. The CDR3 loop reads CSAAGGGESYEQYF. CDR3 bases: TGCAGCGCCGCCGGTGGAGGCGAATCCTACGAGCAGTACTTC.

This chain connects TRBV7-9 to TRBJ1-1; TRBD1 might be the D (5 bases). The CDR3 runs to 12 residues. Germline V gene lookup returns CDR1 SEHNR and CDR2 FQNEAQ (reference sequence). V was cut by 5 bases and J by 7 bases, with 11 bases left in between. This CDR3 reads CASSQGQNEAFF. The CDR3 bases are TGTGCCAGCAGCCAAGGACAAAATGAAGCTTTCTTT.